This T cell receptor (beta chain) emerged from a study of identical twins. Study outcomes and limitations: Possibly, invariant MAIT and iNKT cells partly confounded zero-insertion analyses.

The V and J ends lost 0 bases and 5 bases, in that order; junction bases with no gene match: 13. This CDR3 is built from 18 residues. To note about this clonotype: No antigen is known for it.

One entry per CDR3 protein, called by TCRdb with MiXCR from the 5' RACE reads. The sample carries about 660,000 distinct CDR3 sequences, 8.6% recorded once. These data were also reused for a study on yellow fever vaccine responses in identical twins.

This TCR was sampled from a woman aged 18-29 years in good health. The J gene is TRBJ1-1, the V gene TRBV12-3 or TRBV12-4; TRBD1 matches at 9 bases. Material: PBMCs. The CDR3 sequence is CASSLAGTGKALRTEAFF. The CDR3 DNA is TGTGCCAGCAGTTTAGCCGGGACAGGGAAGGCTCTGAGAACTGAAGCTTTCTTT.